The clone carrying this T cell receptor beta chain was seen many times. TCRdb reprocessed the PCR reads using MiXCR. The data hold about 70,000 clones, with 15% to 20% observed a single time. This entry is derived from a study of metastatic and nonmetastatic thyroid tumors. Among the patients, none had received any treatment before thyroid surgery. This clonotype originated in a female donor with papillary thyroid cancer or a benign thyroid nodule (not recorded which). Some clones in this sample may be carry-over from other donors' samples. The source material was blood.

The CDR3 sequence: CASTGLAGDEETQYF. CDR3 sequence (DNA): TGTGCCAGCACCGGGCTGGCGGGAGATGAAGAGACCCAGTACTTC. The chain combines TRBV6-2 or TRBV6-3 with TRBJ2-5, with TRBD2 identical over 7 bases. Germline CDR1 and CDR2: MNHEY and SVGEGT. The CDR3 is made up of 15 amino acids. The V segment lost 7 bases and the J segment 3 bases; nucleotides outside the gene matches: 11.